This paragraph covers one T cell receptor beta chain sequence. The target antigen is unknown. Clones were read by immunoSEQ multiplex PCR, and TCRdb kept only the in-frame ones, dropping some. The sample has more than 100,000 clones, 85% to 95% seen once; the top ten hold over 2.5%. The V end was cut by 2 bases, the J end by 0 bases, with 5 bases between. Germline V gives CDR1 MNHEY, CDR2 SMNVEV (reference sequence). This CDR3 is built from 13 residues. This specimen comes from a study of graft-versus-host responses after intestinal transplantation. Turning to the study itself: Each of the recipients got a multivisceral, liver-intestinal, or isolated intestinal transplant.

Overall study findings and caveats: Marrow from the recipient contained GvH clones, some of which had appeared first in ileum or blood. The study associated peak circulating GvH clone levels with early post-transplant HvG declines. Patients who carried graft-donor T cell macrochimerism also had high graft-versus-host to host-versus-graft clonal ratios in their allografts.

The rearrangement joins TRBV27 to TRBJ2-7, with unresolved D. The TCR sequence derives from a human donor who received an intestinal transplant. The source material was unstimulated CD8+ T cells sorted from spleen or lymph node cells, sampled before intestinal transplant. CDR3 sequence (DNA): TGTGCCAGCAGTTTAACCTCCTCCTACGAGCAGTACTTC. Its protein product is CASSLTSSYEQYF.